This TCR beta chain was captured in a study of T-cell reconstitution after alpha-beta-depleted transplantation in children. This clonotype showed up many times. Unique molecular identifiers were used to barcode this TCRbeta library. TCRdb re-called the PCR reads through MiXCR, storing one row per CDR3 protein. In the table there are 60,000 to 80,000 distinct CDR3 sequences, 7% to 8% of which are singletons. This receptor was identified in a human donor who donated a stem cell graft to a child with acute lymphoblastic leukemia. This sample comprised PBMCs from the stem cell graft donor, obtained from the stem cell graft.

CDR3 region: CSAPQGGKTYGYTF. The DNA for the CDR3 is TGCAGTGCTCCGCAGGGGGGAAAGACTTATGGCTACACCTTC. This chain uses TRBV20-1 with TRBJ1-2, with TRBD1 matching 7 bases. CDR3 length: 14 amino acids. Germline V lookup: CDR1 DFQATT, CDR2 SNEGSKA (reference sequence). V shed 5 bases, J shed 5 bases, and the junction held 11 bases outside the gene matches.